A selection of T cell receptor beta chains follows, all from one sample in a study of blood T cell repertoires in COVID-19. Assay: immunoSEQ multiplex PCR; the TCRdb copy retains only in-frame clones and omits some. The sample includes about 130,000 clones, roughly 84% seen only once; the top ten take 44%. Material: peripheral blood. These receptors were collected from a human donor in a cohort sampled during active COVID-19. CDR3s include the opening cysteine and the closing phenylalanine or tryptophan. Each record gives: V gene, J gene, D gene, clone size, CDR3 DNA, CDR3 protein. A D gene is named only where the DNA matches it firmly. Rows give clone size only sometimes, using once, few, many, or a class for an expanded clone.

TRBV11-2	TRBJ1-1	-	-	TGTGCCAGCAGCTTTAGGACAATAAGGAACACTGAAGCTTTCTTT	CASSFRTIRNTEAFF
TRBV7-2	TRBJ1-2	-	-	TGTGCCAGTCAACAGGGCCCCCCCTATGGCTACACCTTC	CASQQGPPYGYTF
TRBV9	TRBJ1-2	TRBD1	-	TGTGCCAGCCATCCTACAGGGGGGGCTGGTGGCTACACCTTC	CASHPTGGAGGYTF
TRBV5-1	TRBJ2-5	-	once	TGCGCCAGCAGCTGGGCGCCGGGGGAGACCCAGTACTTC	CASSWAPGETQYF
TRBV18	TRBJ1-3	TRBD1	-	TGTGCCAGCTCATCCACCACGAAACAGGGGTCCTCTGGAAACACCATATATTTT	CASSSTTKQGSSGNTIYF
TRBV10-3	TRBJ2-1	-	-	TGTGCCATCAGTCTCCAGGGGAGAAGCGATGAGCAGTTCTTC	CAISLQGRSDEQFF
TRBV5-5	TRBJ1-4	-	-	TGTGCCAGCAGCACAGGGTCCACTAATGAAAAACTGTTTTTT	CASSTGSTNEKLFF
TRBV19	TRBJ2-1	TRBD1	-	TGTGCCAGTAGTCCCCGACAGGGAAGAAATGAGCAGTTCTTC	CASSPRQGRNEQFF
TRBV7-2	TRBJ1-4	-	-	TGTGCCAGCAGTATCGGGTTTAATGAAAAACTGTTTTTT	CASSIGFNEKLFF
TRBV11-3	TRBJ1-2	TRBD1	once	TGTGCCAGCAGCTTAGAGCCCACAGGGGGAATCGGCTATGGCTACACCTTC	CASSLEPTGGIGYGYTF
TRBV7-9	TRBJ1-2	-	few	TGTGCCACCCAGGGGCCGCTTCTGTCCGGCTACACCTTC	CATQGPLLSGYTF
TRBV7-3	TRBJ1-6	-	-	TGTGCCAGCAGCTTAAGTGCCGGCCCAGGATCACCCCTCCACTTT	CASSLSAGPGSPLHF
TRBV3-1/TRBV3-2	TRBJ1-5	-	-	TGTGCCAGCAGCCAAGACGGGGATCAGCCCCAGCATTTT	CASSQDGDQPQHF
TRBV19	TRBJ2-3	TRBD1	once	TGTGCCAGTAGTATTGGGGGCATGGGGACAGGGGGCACAGATACGCAGTATTTT	CASSIGGMGTGGTDTQYF
TRBV2	TRBJ2-3	TRBD1	-	TGTGCCAGCTCGGGACAGGGGTTTTCCACAGATACGCAGTATTTT	CASSGQGFSTDTQYF
TRBV4-2	TRBJ2-5	TRBD2	-	TGTGCCAGCAGCCAACAACTAGCGGGGGGGCTAGAGACCCAGTACTTC	CASSQQLAGGLETQYF
TRBV7-2	TRBJ2-2	TRBD1	-	TGTGCCAGCGCCGCCCAGGGGGCTAACACCGGGGAGCTGTTTTTT	CASAAQGANTGELFF